These 24 T cell receptor beta chains were sequenced from one sample in a study of blood T cell repertoires in COVID-19. Repertoires were generated with immunoSEQ multiplex PCR, while TCRdb's copy carries only in-frame clones and drops some. Of about 230,000 clones in the sample, 65% to 85% are singletons; the top ten hold 27%. Material for sequencing was peripheral blood. The receptors were gathered from a man aged 35-49 years with acute or convalescent COVID-19.

This clone was observed a single time. This sequence joins TRBV19 and TRBJ1-1; D gene unclear. The CDR3 sequence is 14 residues long. V shed 6 bases and J shed 5 bases, with 16 bases lying between them. Per the germline V gene, CDR1 is LNHDA and CDR2 is SQIVND (reference sequence). CDR3 nucleotide sequence: TGTGCCAGTAGCCCAGGTGAGTTAGGTACTGAAGCTTTCTTT. Translation: CASSPGELGTEAFF.

This clone was observed once. The rearrangement uses TRBV5-4 and TRBJ2-5; 7 bases are a match to TRBD2. From germline, CDR1 is SGHNT and CDR2 YYREEE (reference sequence). V shed 4 bases and J 4 bases; nucleotides not matched to a gene: 7. This CDR3 contains 14 residues. The CDR3 loop reads CASSSGGDLETQYF. CDR3 nucleotide sequence: TGTGCCAGCAGCAGTGGGGGGGATCTAGAGACCCAGTACTTC. Together with reference TRBV5-4 and TRBJ2-5, the CDR3 gives the full variable domain: ETGVTQSPTHLIKTRGQQVTLRCSSQSGHNTVSWYQQALGQGPQFIFQYYREEENGRGNFPPRFSGLQFPNYSSELNVNALELDDSALYLCASSSGGDLETQYFGPGTRLLVL.

This clone showed up just once. The chain recombines TRBV7-2 with TRBJ2-7, with a tentative D call TRBD2 (6 bases). Germline CDR1 SGHTA, CDR2 FQGNSA. V dropped 8 bases and J dropped 6 bases, with 20 bases sitting between them. The CDR3 covers 14 residues. This chain's CDR3 is CASRRGGASGEQYF. As DNA, the CDR3 is TGTGCCAGCCGCCGCGGCGGGGCCTCTGGCGAGCAGTACTTC. Full variable domain (outside the CDR3, taken from reference TRBV7-2 and TRBJ2-7): GAGVSQSPSNKVTEKGKDVELRCDPISGHTALYWYRQSLGQGLEFLIYFQGNSAPDKSGLPSDRFSAERTGGSVSTLTIQRTQQEDSAVYLCASRRGGASGEQYFGPGTRLTVT.

This clone has just one count. The V gene is TRBV20-1, the J gene TRBJ2-3; 9 bases are shared with TRBD2. V gave up 3 bases and J gave up 4 bases; unmatched junction bases: 11. CDR3 length: 16 amino acids. The germline V gene encodes CDR1 DFQATT and CDR2 SNEGSKA (reference sequence). CDR3 sequence reads: CSASLLAGWYADTQYF. The CDR3 nucleotides read TGCAGTGCTAGTCTCCTAGCGGGGTGGTATGCAGATACGCAGTATTTT.

This clone was seen only once. This chain links TRBV13 with TRBJ2-1; the match to TRBD2 covers 10 bases. Trimming took 5 bases from V and 9 from J; bases not matched to a gene: 13. Germline CDR1 and CDR2: PRHDT and FYEKMQ (reference sequence). This CDR3 comprises 16 residues. CDR3 region: CASSPQREGLVGEQFF. CDR3 coding DNA: TGTGCCAGCAGCCCCCAGCGGGAGGGCCTGGTCGGTGAGCAGTTCTTC. Full variable domain (rest looked up from reference TRBV13 and TRBJ2-1): AAGVIQSPRHLIKEKRETATLKCYPIPRHDTVYWYQQGPGQDPQFLISFYEKMQSDKGSIPDRFSAQQFSDYHSELNMSSLELGDSALYFCASSPQREGLVGEQFFGPGTRLTVL.

This clone was observed a handful of times. The chain has TRBV7-8 and TRBJ2-1; TRBD2 matches at 8 bases. The CDR3 has 15 residues. J gave up 9 bases and V 3 bases, and 10 bases lay outside the gene matches. CDR1 and CDR2 (germline): SGHVS, FQNEAQ. In nucleotides, the CDR3 is TGTGCCAGCAGCTTCAGCGGGAGCATAATTGGTGAGCAGTTCTTC. Translated, it gives CASSFSGSIIGEQFF.

The chain carries TRBV27 and TRBJ1-2; the match to TRBD1 covers 10 bases. The CDR3 sequence is 16 residues long. V shed 1 base and J 7 bases; nucleotides not matched to a gene: 9. Germline-derived CDR1 and CDR2 are MNHEY and SMNVEV (reference sequence). The CDR3 reads CASSLFGTGVSGGYTF. The CDR3 DNA reads TGTGCCAGCAGTTTATTTGGGACAGGGGTATCAGGTGGCTACACCTTC.

The chain is built from TRBV5-1 and TRBJ1-1; D not certain. Germline CDR1 is SGHRS and CDR2 is YFSETQ. The CDR3 consists of 14 residues. Trimming took off 2 bases at V and 0 bases at J, with 8 bases between the two ends. The CDR3 loop reads CASSFGRVNTEAFF. The CDR3 DNA follows: TGCGCCAGCAGCTTTGGGAGAGTGAACACTGAAGCTTTCTTT.

V is TRBV19 and J is TRBJ2-1; 7 nucleotides match TRBD2. Per germline, CDR1 LNHDA and CDR2 SQIVND (reference sequence). V gave up 3 bases and J gave up 2 bases; unmatched junction bases: 10. This CDR3 is 17 amino acids long. This chain's CDR3 is CASSMVRLAEPYNEQFF. CDR3 DNA sequence: TGTGCCAGTAGTATGGTTAGGCTAGCGGAGCCCTACAATGAGCAGTTCTTC. Combining the CDR3 with reference TRBV19 and TRBJ2-1 gives the whole variable domain DGGITQSPKYLFRKEGQNVTLSCEQNLNHDAMYWYRQDPGQGLRLIYYSQIVNDFQKGDIAEGYSVSREKKESFPLTVTSAQKNPTAFYLCASSMVRLAEPYNEQFFGPGTRLTVL.

This clone was seen a single time. The chain employs TRBV4-2 and TRBJ2-5; D is possibly TRBD1 (6 bases). Trimming took 0 bases from V and 4 from J, leaving 21 bases between them. Germline CDR1 is LGHNA and CDR2 is YNFKEQ. The length of the CDR3 is 18 residues. Here the CDR3 DNA reads TGTGCCAGCAGCCAAGAAGTCCTCGGAAGGGGGAGAGTAGAGACCCAGTACTTC. As protein: CASSQEVLGRGRVETQYF.

The chain employs TRBV15 and TRBJ2-1, with a tentative D call TRBD2 (6 bases). V was cut by 2 bases and J by 2 bases, with 16 bases left in between. The CDR3 consists of 17 residues. Looked up from germline, CDR1 is LNHNV and CDR2 is YYDKDF (reference sequence). In DNA form, the CDR3 reads TGTGCCACCAGCAGAATTCCTACAGCGGGCGCCTACAATGAGCAGTTCTTC. Translating gives CATSRIPTAGAYNEQFF.

This chain uses TRBV14 with TRBJ1-2; maybe TRBD1 (5 bases). Germline V gene data show CDR1 as SGHDN and CDR2 as FVKESK. CDR3 size: 15 residues. Trimming removed 3 bases at V and 5 bases at J, with 16 bases between. The CDR3 sequence is CASSQGLAVSYGYTF. CDR3 nucleotides: TGTGCCAGCAGCCAGGGGCTCGCCGTGAGTTATGGCTACACCTTC. The full variable domain, with the rest looked up from reference TRBV14 and TRBJ1-2, is EAGVTQFPSHSVIEKGQTVTLRCDPISGHDNLYWYRRVMGKEIKFLLHFVKESKQDESGMPNNRFLAERTGGTYSTLKVQPAELEDSGVYFCASSQGLAVSYGYTFGSGTRLTVV.

The J gene is TRBJ2-7, the V gene TRBV6-6, with 8 nucleotides matching TRBD2. Germline loops: CDR1 MNHNY, CDR2 SVGAGI (reference sequence). This CDR3 region has 11 residues. J was trimmed by 6 bases and V by 6 bases; bases with no gene match: 1. The CDR3 DNA sequence: TGTGCCAGCAGAACTAGCGGCGAGCAGTACTTC. Amino acid sequence: CASRTSGEQYF.

The chain recombines TRBV19 with TRBJ2-7; possible D gene TRBD2, 5 bases. The germline V and J ends were trimmed by 3 bases and 2 bases, with 14 bases remaining between them. In germline, CDR1 is LNHDA, CDR2 SQIVND (reference sequence). This CDR3 region has 15 residues. In DNA form, the CDR3 reads TGTGCCAGTAGTATCGGAGCGGACGCCCCCTACGAGCAGTACTTC. Amino acids: CASSIGADAPYEQYF.

Turning to this clone: This CDR3 is also generated by other DNA sequences in the sample. CDR3 amino acids: CASSLGLAGGYEQYF. In DNA, the CDR3 is TGTGCCAGCAGCTTGGGACTAGCGGGAGGCTACGAGCAGTACTTC. The chain has TRBV7-3 and TRBJ2-7; 15 bases line up with TRBD2. The germline CDR1 and CDR2 sequences are SGHTA and FQGTGA. This CDR3 is 15 amino acids long. The V and J ends lost 3 bases and 3 bases, in that order; junction bases with no gene match: 0.

The chain uses TRBV7-2 and TRBJ2-1; no clear D gene. V shed 4 bases and J shed 5 bases, with 12 bases lying between them. The CDR3 is 14 amino acids. Germline CDR1 reads SGHTA; CDR2 reads FQGNSA. The CDR3 DNA reads as TGTGCCAGCAGCTCCCCGCGCGGAAACAATGAGCAGTTCTTC. Protein: CASSSPRGNNEQFF.

Turning to this clone: Other DNA sequences within the sample encode an identical CDR3. This chain uses TRBV2 with TRBJ1-1; 10 bases map to TRBD1. Per the germline V gene, CDR1 is SNHLY and CDR2 is FYNNEI. This CDR3 has 13 residues. V shed 4 bases and J 5 bases; nucleotides not matched to a gene: 1. The CDR3 DNA is TGTGCCAGCAGTGGACAGGGGGCTACTGAAGCTTTCTTT. This codes for CASSGQGATEAFF.

The rearrangement uses TRBV16 and TRBJ2-1; D is uncertain. Germline lookup yields CDR1 KGHSY and CDR2 FQNENV. This CDR3 region has 12 residues. V lost 4 bases to trimming and J lost 15 bases, with 16 bases between them. CDR3 region: CASSPLLAPGFF. CDR3 bases: TGTGCCAGCAGCCCCTTATTGGCCCCGGGGTTCTTC. The whole variable domain, remainder taken from reference TRBV16 and TRBJ2-1, is GEEVAQTPKHLVRGEGQKAKLYCAPIKGHSYVFWYQQVLKNEFKFLISFQNENVFDETGMPKERFSAKCLPNSPCSLEIQATKLEDSAVYFCASSPLLAPGFFGPGTRLTVL.

The rearrangement links TRBV27 to TRBJ1-4; the match to TRBD1 covers 9 bases. Germline V gene lookup returns CDR1 MNHEY and CDR2 SMNVEV (reference sequence). Trimming took 6 bases from V and 2 from J; bases not matched to a gene: 4. This CDR3 spans 15 amino acids. The CDR3 DNA is TGTGCCAGCAGCTCAACAGGGGGCACTAATGAAAAACTGTTTTTT. This gives the protein CASSSTGGTNEKLFF. The entire variable domain, with the rest obtained from reference TRBV27 and TRBJ1-4, is as follows: EAQVTQNPRYLITVTGKKLTVTCSQNMNHEYMSWYRQDPGLGLRQIYYSMNVEVTDKGDVPEGYKVSRKEKRNFPLILESPSPNQTSLYFCASSSTGGTNEKLFFGSGTQLSVL.

The V call is TRBV5-5, the J call TRBJ1-4, with TRBD1 as a possible D gene (5 bases). The CDR3 covers 16 residues. Germline V gives CDR1 SGHKS, CDR2 YYEKEE (reference sequence). Deletions cut 0 bases from V and 5 bases from J, with 14 bases between. CDR3 sequence: CASSLDGAAENEKLFF. The CDR3 bases are TGTGCCAGCAGCTTGGATGGGGCCGCCGAGAATGAAAAACTGTTTTTT.

The rearrangement links TRBV5-6 to TRBJ1-5; no clear D. V lost 1 base, J lost 4 bases, and 12 bases lay in between. There are 15 residues in the CDR3. Germline-derived CDR1 and CDR2 are SGHDT and YYEEEE. The CDR3 bases are TGTGCCAGCAGCTTGTTCGGGGTTTTGAATCAGCCCCAGCATTTT. Translation gives CASSLFGVLNQPQHF.

This clone was observed once. The rearrangement links TRBV6-5 to TRBJ1-1; D gene ambiguous. V was cut by 2 bases and J by 5 bases, with 12 bases left in between. CDR1 and CDR2 (germline): MNHEY, SVGAGI. This CDR3 is 14 amino acids long. The CDR3 sequence is CASSYADGGTEAFF. The CDR3 DNA sequence: TGTGCCAGCAGTTACGCGGACGGAGGGACTGAAGCTTTCTTT.

The chain joins TRBV12-3 or TRBV12-4 to TRBJ1-1, with unresolved D. This CDR3 is built from 11 residues. Trimming pared 6 bases from V and 7 bases from J, leaving 9 bases between. The CDR3 sequence: CASRRRGEAFF. The CDR3 nucleotides are TGTGCCAGCAGGAGGCGGGGTGAAGCTTTCTTT.

The chain has TRBV10-3 and TRBJ1-4; maybe TRBD1 (5 bases). The length of the CDR3 is 17 residues. The ends were cut back, 4 bases at V and 0 bases at J, with 15 bases in the middle. The germline CDR1 and CDR2 sequences are ENHRY and SYGVKD. The chain's CDR3 is CAISGGRPTATNEKLFF. In nucleotides, the CDR3 is TGTGCCATCAGTGGGGGCAGGCCCACCGCAACTAATGAAAAACTGTTTTTT.